The TCR beta chain described here comes from a study of control samples from healthy donors and cancer patients. Measured with immunoSEQ multiplex PCR; TCRdb has only the in-frame clones, and not every one. This table holds about 130,000 clones, 80% to 95% found once. Trimming shortened V by 1 base and J by 0 bases, and 8 bases separated the two germline ends. This CDR3 spans 15 amino acids. CDR1 is LNHDA and CDR2 is SQIVND in the germline V gene (reference sequence). The sample consisted of blood. The sequence was collected from a young man in good health. The rearrangement links TRBV19 to TRBJ2-3; no definite D call. CDR3 in DNA: TGTGCCAGTAGTATAGGGGTTAGCAGCACAGATACGCAGTATTTT. This sequence encodes CASSIGVSSTDTQYF.